This T cell receptor beta chain was sequenced during a study of tumor-infiltrating lymphocytes in oesophageal squamous cell carcinoma. The CDR3 sequence is 14 residues long. Trimming removed 1 base at V and 5 bases at J, with 11 bases between. This clonotype was recorded at least ten times. TCRdb reprocessed the PCR reads with MiXCR, giving one entry per CDR3 protein. The sample consists of 6,500 to 8,500 distinct CDR3 sequences, 15% to 17% of them appearing once. The clonotype comes from a male donor with esophageal squamous cell carcinoma. Sequencing was performed on blood. The chain links TRBV12-3 or TRBV12-4 to TRBJ1-1; a possible D gene is TRBD1 (5 bases). CDR3 nucleotide sequence: TGTGCCAGCAGTTTAGGGGGGGTGAGTACTGAAGCTTTCTTT. Its translation is CASSLGGVSTEAFF.